The 18 T cell receptor beta chains given below trace back to one sample, sequenced in a study of cytomegalovirus exposure and HLA in healthy donors. Primers: 60 Vbeta forward and 13 Jbeta reverse. Assay: immunoSEQ multiplex PCR; the TCRdb copy retains only in-frame clones and omits some. The profile shows about 170,000 clones, about 76% of them singletons. The sequenced material came from PBMCs. The receptors here all came from a woman between 18 and 30 years old in good health and CMV-seropositive.

This clone turned up a few times. The CDR3 is CASRVVEAAGELFF. The CDR3 coding sequence is TGTGCCAGCAGAGTCGTGGAGGCCGCCGGGGAGCTGTTTTTT. This chain uses TRBV6-6 with TRBJ2-2; weak D call: TRBD2 (5 bases). Germline V gene sequence: CDR1 MNHNY, CDR2 SVGAGI (reference sequence). Trimming cost V 6 bases and J 6 bases, with 14 bases left between them. The CDR3 is 14 amino acids.

V gene TRBV5-1 combines with J gene TRBJ2-1, with 8 bases that match TRBD1. CDR1 is SGHRS, CDR2 YFSETQ, per germline. The CDR3 loop spans 15 amino acids. The trim removed 2 bases at V and 8 bases at J, leaving 9 bases unmatched. DNA of the CDR3: TGCGCCAGCAGCTTAGCCACAGGGGGTGGCGATGAGCAGTTCTTC. The encoded protein is CASSLATGGGDEQFF.

The chain links TRBV7-6 to TRBJ2-7; 8 bases match TRBD2. Looked up from germline, CDR1 is SGHVS and CDR2 is FNYEAQ. The J segment lost 2 bases and the V segment lost 1 base, leaving 10 bases of the junction unmatched. This CDR3 has 17 amino acids. The CDR3 region has the DNA TGTGCCAGCAGCTTAGTACGGGGGGGGGACTTTCCCTACGAGCAGTACTTC. This sequence encodes CASSLVRGGDFPYEQYF.

The V call is TRBV19, the J call TRBJ2-1, with D maybe TRBD2 (7 bases). CDR1 and CDR2 from the germline V gene are LNHDA and SQIVND (reference sequence). Deletions cut 7 bases from V and 3 bases from J, with 19 bases between. The CDR3 length is 16 residues. This CDR3 reads CASTTQGGALYNEQFF. In nucleotides, the CDR3 is TGTGCCAGTACCACTCAAGGGGGGGCTCTCTACAATGAGCAGTTCTTC.

This clone has a handful of counts. The V and J genes are TRBV19 and TRBJ1-1; D perhaps matches TRBD1 (6 bases). V was shortened by 6 bases and J by 4 bases, with 12 bases between the two germline ends. Per the germline V gene, CDR1 is LNHDA and CDR2 is SQIVND (reference sequence). The CDR3 is 13 residues long. In DNA, the CDR3 is TGTGCCAGTAGCATGACAGGCGCCACTGAAGCTTTCTTT. This gives the protein CASSMTGATEAFF.

This clone was seen only a few times. The gene calls are TRBV4-3 and TRBJ1-2; D call uncertain. CDR1 is LGHNA, CDR2 YSLEER, per germline. The CDR3 runs 14 residues. Trimming removed 0 bases from V and 3 bases from J, with 8 bases in between. This chain's CDR3 is CASSQDLGYYGYTF. CDR3 nucleotide sequence: TGCGCCAGCAGCCAAGATCTCGGGTACTATGGCTACACCTTC.

The table lists this clone with a few counts. The chain employs TRBV2 and TRBJ1-5; a weak D match, TRBD1 (5 bases). The germline V gene encodes CDR1 SNHLY and CDR2 FYNNEI. This CDR3 is built from 15 residues. Deletions cut 2 bases from V and 0 bases from J, with 8 bases between. CDR3 DNA: TGTGCCAGCAGTGAAAACGGGGGTAGCAATCAGCCCCAGCATTTT. This gives the protein CASSENGGSNQPQHF.

This clone was seen a single time. The V and J genes are TRBV12-5 and TRBJ2-1, with D perhaps TRBD2 (6 bases). The germline CDR1 and CDR2 sequences are LGHNT and FRNRAP. The V end lost 6 bases, the J end lost 9 bases, and 21 bases lay between the germline ends. This CDR3 contains 15 residues. The CDR3 here is CASGRMGGKGGEQFF. The CDR3 nucleotides are TGTGCTAGTGGCCGAATGGGGGGAAAGGGAGGTGAGCAGTTCTTC. The variable domain in full, completed from reference TRBV12-5 and TRBJ2-1, reads DARVTQTPRHKVTEMGQEVTMRCQPILGHNTVFWYRQTMMQGLELLAYFRNRAPLDDSGMPKDRFSAEMPDATLATLKIQPSEPRDSAVYFCASGRMGGKGGEQFFGPGTRLTVL.

The V call is TRBV30, the J call TRBJ1-4; no definite D call. The CDR3 runs 12 residues. Trimming removed 6 bases at V and 8 bases at J, with 13 bases between. Germline CDR1 GTSNPN, CDR2 SVGIG (reference sequence). CDR3 coding DNA: TGTGCCTGTGGCGAAAGGAGCGAAAAACTGTTTTTT. This gives the protein CACGERSEKLFF.

The genes are TRBV6-1 and TRBJ2-7; 9 bases agree with TRBD1. There are 14 residues in the CDR3. Trimming removed 5 bases from V and 6 bases from J; junction bases left unmatched: 8. The V gene's germline CDR1 is MNHNS and CDR2 SASEGT. CDR3 sequence (DNA): TGTGCCAGCAGTTATGAACAGGGGGCACTCGAGCAGTACTTC. Protein product: CASSYEQGALEQYF.

J is TRBJ1-1 and V is TRBV5-4; 10 bases map to TRBD1. The CDR3 sequence is 13 residues long. V was pared by 3 bases and J by 8 bases, with 4 bases of the junction left unmatched. Looked up from germline, CDR1 is SGHNT and CDR2 is YYREEE (reference sequence). The CDR3, as DNA: TGTGCCAGCAGCTGGGGGACAGGGGTAGAAGCTTTCTTT. Its protein is CASSWGTGVEAFF.

The genes are TRBV7-6 and TRBJ1-4; possibly TRBD1 for D (5 bases). The CDR3 consists of 18 residues. Per germline, CDR1 SGHVS and CDR2 FNYEAQ. Between the trimmed V and J ends, which lost 3 bases and 6 bases, there was a span of 23 bases. CDR3 protein: CASSLYRSEHDPYEKLFF. The CDR3 nucleotides read TGTGCCAGCAGCTTGTACAGGAGTGAGCACGACCCCTATGAAAAACTGTTTTTT.

The chain recombines TRBV18 with TRBJ1-1; D possibly corresponds to TRBD1 (6 bases). Trimming took off 3 bases at V and 0 bases at J, with 8 bases between the two ends. The CDR3 spans 14 residues. Germline lookup yields CDR1 KGHSH and CDR2 LQKENI. CDR3 protein: CASSPGQMNTEAFF. Written as DNA, the CDR3 is TGTGCCAGCTCACCCGGACAGATGAACACTGAAGCTTTCTTT.

The gene calls are TRBV19 and TRBJ2-3; the match to TRBD2 covers 11 bases. The length of the CDR3 is 16 residues. With V trimmed by 8 bases and J by 5 bases, 12 bases remained unmatched. Germline CDR1 and CDR2: LNHDA and SQIVND (reference sequence). CDR3 residues: CASAPGGLAGGDTQYF. DNA of the CDR3: TGTGCCAGTGCCCCCGGAGGTCTAGCGGGGGGAGATACGCAGTATTTT.

V is TRBV4-1 and J is TRBJ1-2; 7 positions match TRBD1. The CDR3 spans 17 residues. Germline V gene lookup returns CDR1 MGHRA and CDR2 YSYEKL. V shed 3 bases, J shed 5 bases, and the junction held 15 bases outside the gene matches. CDR3 sequence (DNA): TGCGCCAGCAGCCAGGGGATGACAGGGATCCCTATATATGGCTACACCTTC. Its translation is CASSQGMTGIPIYGYTF.

This clone was seen a handful of times. This chain links TRBV10-1 with TRBJ1-4; D may be TRBD1 (5 bases). The CDR3 is 17 residues long. CDR1 and CDR2 from the germline V gene are WNHNN and SYGVQD (reference sequence). V lost 0 bases and J lost 8, with 19 bases in between. In DNA, the CDR3 is TGCGCCAGCAGTGAGTCGTTATTTATTACAGGCTCCGAAAAACTGTTTTTT. This encodes CASSESLFITGSEKLFF.

J is TRBJ1-1 and V is TRBV7-9; 8 bases map to TRBD1. The CDR3 covers 14 residues. Losses at the gene ends were 3 bases for V and 1 base for J; bases not matched to a gene: 1. Germline V gene lookup returns CDR1 SEHNR and CDR2 FQNEAQ (reference sequence). The CDR3 sequence: CASSFTGGNTEAFF. As DNA, the CDR3 is TGTGCCAGCAGCTTCACAGGGGGGAACACTGAAGCTTTCTTT.

As DNA, the CDR3 is TGTGCCAGCAGGACACAGGGGACCCACGAGCAGTACTTC. It translates to CASRTQGTHEQYF. The chain is built from TRBV6-1 and TRBJ2-7; 7 bases agree with TRBD1. The J segment lost 5 bases and the V segment lost 6 bases, leaving 7 bases of the junction unmatched. The CDR3 has 13 residues. Germline loops: CDR1 MNHNS, CDR2 SASEGT.